Listed here is a single TCR beta chain. Which antigen it targets is not known. Nothing much larger sits one base from this clone, and base qualities are not available. This entry is derived from a study of blood T cell repertoires in COVID-19 (dated by TCRdb to 2018 to 2021). Broadly, across the study: Samples from collaborators originated in the United States, Italy and Spain and spanned both the acute and convalescent phases of COVID-19. The material from the prospective study consisted of cDNA or gDNA derived from T cells, B-cell-depleted T cells, or PBMCs. Subjects who had been exposed to COVID-19, were actively infected with it, or had recovered from it provided the deeply sampled blood TCRbeta repertoires that made up the dataset. The repertoires were made available in a free public database intended to serve as a resource for research on the immune response to SARS-CoV-2. The samples were drawn from two sources: the first 160 participants of the ongoing ImmuneRACE study, and some 1,300 subjects contributed by 6 global collaborators. Nearly every sample came with metadata listing a de-identified subject ID, COVID-19 status, age in years and sex. Where available, HLA class I and class II types were taken from metadata supplied by the sample provider and were not determined by assay-based typing. Study-wide conclusions, independent of this receptor: How much clinical and demographic metadata was included differed by source and by participant, and the metadata was provided uncurated.

The germline V and J ends show losses of 1 base and 5 bases respectively, and no gene match explains 5 bases of the junction. Including cysteine and phenylalanine, the CDR3 has 16 amino acids. Only CDR3 DNA remains: 48 bases, in frame from the first base. Per the germline V gene (reference sequence), SEHNR is the CDR1 and FQNEAQ is the CDR2. One collaborating source in Seattle enrolled patients while the patients were actively infected and followed the patients over time throughout the course of disease. Collaborating institutions collected whole blood in K2EDTA tubes following their own protocols. Collaborator samples were shipped for TCRbeta analysis as frozen whole blood, isolated PBMCs, or DNA extracted from either sample type. TCRbeta CDR3 regions were amplified from genomic DNA using the immunoSEQ Assay, a bias-controlled multiplex PCR. The study's own analysis went as follows. Nucleated cell counts per sample were estimated from amplification of reference gene primers within the assay. To quantify the absolute abundance of each unique TCRbeta CDR3 rearrangement, sequence reads were collapsed and filtered. For each sample, productive Simpson clonality was calculated as the square root of Simpson's diversity index across productive rearrangements. What TCRdb holds here is the immuneACCESS table cut down to in-frame rearrangements. Part of the clones is not present; checked against another copy, under half of the missing clones reflect an unresolved V gene, and the others are unexplained. That table furnishes V, J and clone size, whereas the DNA furnished D and trimming. Recorded for this sample are 350,000 to 500,000 clones; roughly 89% of them occurred a single time. Roughly 0.87% of the sample belongs to the ten largest clones.

The source material was peripheral blood. The origin of this receptor is a man between 18 and 29 years old with COVID-19, enrolled during active disease. This sequence uses TRBV7-9 and TRBJ2-3, with 11 bases matching TRBD1. The DNA reads as follows: TGTGCCAGCAGCTTAGGGTGGACAGGGGGCATAGATACGCAGTATTTT. Translated, this is CASSLGWTGGIDTQYF.